The 25 T cell receptor beta chains reported below all come from one sample, sequenced in a study of OX40 agonist ivuxolimab in advanced cancers. TCRdb keeps only in-frame clones here, not all; method: immunoSEQ multiplex PCR. The sample includes 45,000 to 60,000 clones, approximately 89% of them seen just once. The sequences come from CD4+ or CD8+ T cells sorted from blood, collected in a trial of the OX40 agonist ivuxolimab. The receptor source for this set is an adult with an advanced solid tumor such as melanoma, head and neck, liver or kidney cancer.

The chain carries TRBV27 and TRBJ2-7; 7 bases map to TRBD1. The CDR3 contains 13 residues. Germline CDR1 is MNHEY and CDR2 is SMNVEV (reference sequence). V lost 6 bases, J lost 3 bases, and 5 bases stayed unmatched. CDR3 in amino acids: CASSRDSLYEQYF. The DNA for the CDR3 is TGTGCCAGCAGCCGGGACAGCCTCTACGAGCAGTACTTC.

This rearrangement joins TRBV18 to TRBJ2-2; D not resolved. The CDR3 sequence is 14 residues long. V lost 0 bases, J lost 4 bases, and 6 bases lay in between. In germline, CDR1 is KGHSH, CDR2 LQKENI. DNA of the CDR3: TGTGCCAGCTCACCACCGGTATTCACCGGGGAGCTGTTTTTT. Translation gives CASSPPVFTGELFF.

V is TRBV28 and J is TRBJ1-1, with D uncertain. The V gene lost 7 bases and the J gene lost 3 bases, with 9 bases spanning the gap. The germline V gene has CDR1 MDHEN and CDR2 SYDVKM. This CDR3 has 12 residues. CDR3 protein: CASTGGYTEAFF. In DNA, the CDR3 is TGTGCCAGCACAGGCGGTTACACTGAAGCTTTCTTT.

J is TRBJ1-5 and V is TRBV6-4, with D possibly being TRBD1 (5 bases). The CDR3 length is 13 residues. Germline V gene sequence: CDR1 MRHNA, CDR2 SNTAGT. V lost 4 bases, J lost 1 base, and 5 bases lay in between. The CDR3 is CASSAGSNQPQHF. Here the CDR3 DNA reads TGTGCCAGCAGTGCAGGGAGCAATCAGCCCCAGCATTTT.

CDR3 loop: CASSEGTPNEQFF. In DNA form, the CDR3 reads TGTGCCAGCAGTGAAGGGACTCCCAATGAGCAGTTCTTC. J is TRBJ2-1 and V is TRBV2; tentatively, D is TRBD2 (5 bases). CDR3 length: 13 amino acids. Trimming shortened V by 1 base and J by 6 bases, and 7 bases separated the two germline ends. In germline, CDR1 is SNHLY, CDR2 FYNNEI. The full variable domain, in which reference TRBV2 and TRBJ2-1 provide the parts outside the CDR3, is EPEVTQTPSHQVTQMGQEVILRCVPISNHLYFYWYRQILGQKVEFLVSFYNNEISEKSEIFDDQFSVERPDGSNFTLKIRSTKLEDSAMYFCASSEGTPNEQFFGPGTRLTVL.

The V call is TRBV19, the J call TRBJ1-2; D unresolved. The CDR3 consists of 9 residues. In germline, CDR1 is LNHDA, CDR2 SQIVND (reference sequence). V was shortened by 8 bases and J by 5 bases, with 3 bases between the two germline ends. The CDR3 protein is CASGYGYTF. CDR3 bases: TGTGCCAGTGGTTATGGCTACACCTTC.

This chain joins TRBV7-9 and TRBJ2-1; 8 bases align to TRBD2. Germline trimming cut 5 bases from V and 0 bases from J; bases unmatched to any gene: 9. CDR3 length equals 17 residues. CDR1 is SEHNR, CDR2 FQNEAQ, per germline (reference sequence). CDR3 sequence (DNA): TGTGCCAGCAGCCCCTCTTGGCGGGAGGACTCCTACAATGAGCAGTTCTTC. Amino acid sequence: CASSPSWREDSYNEQFF. The whole variable domain, remainder taken from reference TRBV7-9 and TRBJ2-1, is DTGVSQNPRHKITKRGQNVTFRCDPISEHNRLYWYRQTLGQGPEFLTYFQNEAQLEKSRLLSDRFSAERPKGSFSTLEIQRTEQGDSAMYLCASSPSWREDSYNEQFFGPGTRLTVL.

Of note for this clone: One end of the junction does not line up with germline, which may come from a read error. This rearrangement joins TRBV4-2 to TRBJ2-1, with 9 bases fitting TRBD2. This CDR3 is 13 amino acids long. CDR1 and CDR2 (germline): LGHNA, YNFKEQ. The CDR3 protein is CASSQIASGETLF. The CDR3 bases are TGTGCCAGCAGCCAAATTGCTAGCGGGGAAACTCTCTTC.

The chain employs TRBV10-3 and TRBJ2-3; D is perhaps TRBD1 (6 bases). The length of the CDR3 is 16 residues. In germline, CDR1 is ENHRY, CDR2 SYGVKD. V lost 0 bases and J lost 2, with 12 bases in between. The CDR3 region has the DNA TGTGCCATCAGTGAGTCGCCAGGGGACGCCACAGATACGCAGTATTTT. This encodes CAISESPGDATDTQYF.

Only a few counts were recorded for this clone. The chain carries TRBV29-1 and TRBJ2-3, with 12 bases aligning to TRBD2. Losses at the gene ends were 3 bases for V and 3 bases for J; bases not matched to a gene: 13. Germline CDR1 reads SQVTM; CDR2 reads ANQGSEA. CDR3 length: 18 amino acids. The CDR3, as DNA: TGCAGCGTTGATTATGGAGCTAGCGGGGGGGCCGTGACAGATACGCAGTATTTT. Protein: CSVDYGASGGAVTDTQYF.

In its sample, this clone was seen a few times. DNA for the CDR3: TGTGCCAGCAGCTTGGGCGGGTACAATGAGCAGTTCTTC. Residues: CASSLGGYNEQFF. J is TRBJ2-1 and V is TRBV5-4, with D perhaps TRBD2 (5 bases). Germline V gene sequence: CDR1 SGHNT, CDR2 YYREEE (reference sequence). The CDR3 spans 13 residues. Trimming removed 0 bases at V and 4 bases at J, with 5 bases between. Supplemented by reference TRBV5-4 and TRBJ2-1, the full variable domain reads ETGVTQSPTHLIKTRGQQVTLRCSSQSGHNTVSWYQQALGQGPQFIFQYYREEENGRGNFPPRFSGLQFPNYSSELNVNALELDDSALYLCASSLGGYNEQFFGPGTRLTVL.

The chain couples TRBV11-2 to TRBJ2-1; tentative D call: TRBD2 (5 bases). This CDR3 region has 18 residues. The germline gives CDR1 SGHAT, CDR2 FQNNGV. Trimming stripped 3 bases from V and 4 bases from J, with 22 bases between. The CDR3 loop reads CASSFTGVPDWLYNEQFF. The CDR3 DNA follows: TGTGCCAGCAGCTTCACCGGGGTCCCAGACTGGCTATACAATGAGCAGTTCTTC.

This clone has a single count. The V call is TRBV7-6, the J call TRBJ2-5; TRBD2 aligns across 14 bases. The V segment lost 5 bases and the J segment 5 bases; nucleotides outside the gene matches: 7. The CDR3 totals 16 residues. From germline, CDR1 is SGHVS and CDR2 FNYEAQ. The CDR3 coding sequence is TGTGCCAGCAGCCCGGGACTAGCGGGAGAGGGTGAGACCCAGTACTTC. Translating it yields CASSPGLAGEGETQYF.

CDR3 amino acids: CASRLAGSLEQYF. CDR3 coding DNA: TGTGCCAGCCGACTAGCGGGTTCCTTGGAGCAGTACTTC. The V gene is TRBV6-5, the J gene TRBJ2-7; TRBD2 matches at 10 bases. Trimming took 8 bases from V and 7 from J; bases not matched to a gene: 8. Germline V gene sequence: CDR1 MNHEY, CDR2 SVGAGI. The CDR3 runs 13 residues.

There are a few counts of this clone. J is TRBJ1-2 and V is TRBV28, with D perhaps matching TRBD1 (5 bases). Germline values: CDR1 MDHEN, CDR2 SYDVKM. The germline V and J ends were trimmed by 3 bases and 6 bases, with 14 bases remaining between them. The CDR3 runs to 14 residues. The CDR3 here is CASSFGTPSNGYTF. CDR3 nucleotide sequence: TGTGCCAGCAGTTTCGGGACTCCGTCGAATGGCTACACCTTC.

This clone was seen once. V and J are TRBV19 and TRBJ1-5, with D perhaps matching TRBD1 (5 bases). Between the trimmed V and J ends, which lost 2 bases and 2 bases, there was a span of 13 bases. This CDR3 has 16 residues. Per the germline V gene, CDR1 is LNHDA and CDR2 is SQIVND (reference sequence). In DNA form, the CDR3 reads TGTGCCAGTAGTATATGGGGCAGTCCTCGCAATCAGCCCCAGCATTTT. It specifies CASSIWGSPRNQPQHF.

The chain is built from TRBV6-4 and TRBJ2-1; the D gene is possibly TRBD1 (8 bases). Germline loops: CDR1 MRHNA, CDR2 SNTAGT. This CDR3 comprises 15 residues. The germline V and J ends were trimmed by 6 bases and 4 bases, with 16 bases remaining between them. The CDR3 reads CASSRTGGGYNEQFF. CDR3 sequence (DNA): TGTGCCAGCAGCCGTACAGGGGGGGGATACAATGAGCAGTTCTTC.

As DNA, the CDR3 is TGTGCCAGCAAGGAAGGCAGGTCGGTACCTGGGGCCAACGTCCTGACTTTC. Translated: CASKEGRSVPGANVLTF. The gene calls are TRBV7-9 and TRBJ2-6, with unresolved D. The CDR3 is 17 residues long. Trimming removed 7 bases from V and 2 bases from J, with 18 bases in between. In germline, CDR1 is SEHNR, CDR2 FQNEAQ (reference sequence).

V gene TRBV9 combines with J gene TRBJ2-1, with 8 bases matching TRBD2. The junction had 10 bases not matched to a gene; V was cut back by 7 bases and J by 7 bases. There are 14 residues in the CDR3. CDR1 is SGDLS and CDR2 is YYNGEE in the germline V gene. Written as DNA, the CDR3 is TGTGCCAGCTTGAACCCCGGGACTAGTAATGAGCAGTTCTTC. Protein: CASLNPGTSNEQFF.

The chain recombines TRBV10-2 with TRBJ1-5; TRBD1 matches at 7 bases. J gave up 7 bases and V 3 bases, and 9 bases lay outside the gene matches. The CDR3 runs to 15 residues. CDR1 is WSHSY and CDR2 is SAAADI in the germline V gene. Here the CDR3 DNA reads TGCGCCAGCAGTGACATACAGGGGAGGGTACAGCCCCAGCATTTT. This codes for CASSDIQGRVQPQHF.

The CDR3, as DNA: TGTGCCAGCAGTGACTCGAATAGTCCCTACAATGAGCAGTTCTTC. It specifies CASSDSNSPYNEQFF. This chain links TRBV6-4 with TRBJ2-1; no clear D. Germline values: CDR1 MRHNA, CDR2 SNTAGT. V shed 0 bases and J shed 2 bases, with 8 bases lying between them. The CDR3 sequence is 15 residues long.

This chain links TRBV2 with TRBJ2-1; 14 bases are a match to TRBD2. This CDR3 has 18 residues. V was clipped by 9 bases and J by 7 bases; unmatched bases: 17. The germline gives CDR1 SNHLY, CDR2 FYNNEI. The CDR3 DNA reads TGTGCCAGGGAACCGGGACTAGCGGGAGAGATGGTTAAGAATGAGCAGTTCTTC. Translating gives CAREPGLAGEMVKNEQFF.

This chain joins TRBV28 and TRBJ2-7; 8 bases are a match to TRBD1. V gave up 8 bases and J gave up 6 bases; unmatched junction bases: 12. Per germline, CDR1 MDHEN and CDR2 SYDVKM. The CDR3 covers 14 residues. The CDR3, as DNA: TGTGCCAGCCAAGCACAGGGGGTGGATGGCGAGCAGTACGTC. As protein: CASQAQGVDGEQYV.

J is TRBJ2-7 and V is TRBV11-3; D unresolved. This CDR3 is 12 amino acids long. Trimming removed 4 bases at V and 5 bases at J, with 9 bases between. CDR1 SGHNT and CDR2 YENEEA come from the germline V gene. CDR3 region: CASSYPGDEQYF. In DNA form, the CDR3 reads TGTGCCAGCAGCTATCCCGGCGACGAGCAGTACTTC.

The J gene is TRBJ1-2, the V gene TRBV15, with TRBD1 matching over 7 bases. The CDR3 is 16 amino acids. Per the germline V gene, CDR1 is LNHNV and CDR2 is YYDKDF (reference sequence). V shed 2 bases and J 4 bases; nucleotides not matched to a gene: 10. The DNA for the CDR3 is TGTGCCACCAGCAGATCCGGGACAGCCATTCCCTATGGCTACACCTTC. Translating gives CATSRSGTAIPYGYTF.